This T cell receptor (beta chain) was found in a study of identical twins. Study-level points and caveats: Invariant MAIT and iNKT cells could partly confound zero-insertion analyses.

V lost 6 bases, J lost 6 bases, and 11 bases lay in between. This CDR3 is built from 12 residues. This clonotype was counted many times. Its antigen is not identified. TCRdb redid the calling of the 5' RACE reads with MiXCR, one entry per CDR3 protein. This sample has 500,000 to 600,000 distinct CDR3 sequences, with 22% found just once. This same sample was also part of a study on T cells expressing NK-cell markers. Per that paper: Several experiments added an anti-gamma-delta TCR antibody to sort only alpha-beta TCR T cells. For four donors, these clonotypes were likewise the leading ones in the CD3+CD56-NKG2C+ fraction. Specificity for HCMV among expanded NKG2C+ T cell clones was not established.

Input material: CD4+ T cells sorted from blood. This receptor was identified in a woman in her late teens or twenties in good health. This chain uses TRBV12-3 or TRBV12-4 with TRBJ1-1; D remains unclear. CDR3 nucleotide sequence: TGTGCCAGCAGGCCCTACAACGCTGAAGCTTTCTTT. Protein sequence: CASRPYNAEAFF.